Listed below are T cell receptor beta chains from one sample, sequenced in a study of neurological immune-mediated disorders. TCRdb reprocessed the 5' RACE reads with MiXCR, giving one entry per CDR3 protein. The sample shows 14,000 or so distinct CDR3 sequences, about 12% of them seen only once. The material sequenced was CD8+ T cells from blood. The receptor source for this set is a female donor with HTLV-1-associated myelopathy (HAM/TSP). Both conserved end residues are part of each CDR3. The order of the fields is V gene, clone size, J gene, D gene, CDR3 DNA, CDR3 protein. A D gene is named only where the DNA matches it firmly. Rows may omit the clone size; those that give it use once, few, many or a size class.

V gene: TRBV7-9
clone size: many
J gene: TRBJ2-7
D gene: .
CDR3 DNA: TGTGCCAGCAGCTTGAAGCTCCTCTCCTACGAGCAGTACTTC
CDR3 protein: CASSLKLLSYEQYF

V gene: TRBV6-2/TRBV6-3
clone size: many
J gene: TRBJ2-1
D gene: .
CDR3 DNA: TGTGCCAGCAGCCCGGGCGGACCCCCCGGAAATGAGCAGTTCTTC
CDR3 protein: CASSPGGPPGNEQFF

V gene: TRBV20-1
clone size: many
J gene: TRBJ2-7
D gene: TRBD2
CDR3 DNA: TGCAGTGCTAGCAGCGTATTGGGGGAACGCGGCTCCCTGGGACTAGCGGGAGTCGTGCAGTACTTC
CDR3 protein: CSASSVLGERGSLGLAGVVQYF

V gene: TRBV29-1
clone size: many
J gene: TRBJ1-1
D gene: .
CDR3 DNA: TGCAGCGTACAGGGTACGGGCACTGAAGCTTTCTTT
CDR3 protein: CSVQGTGTEAFF

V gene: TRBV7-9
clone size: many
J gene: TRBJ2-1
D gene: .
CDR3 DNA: TGTGCCAGCAGCTTAGCAGCGTCTTACCAGGACAATGAGCAGTTCTTC
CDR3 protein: CASSLAASYQDNEQFF

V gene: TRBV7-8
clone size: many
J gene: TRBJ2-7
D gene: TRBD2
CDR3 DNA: TGTGCCGGTCGGGAAGCGGGGTCGTACGAGCAGTACTTC
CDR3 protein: CAGREAGSYEQYF

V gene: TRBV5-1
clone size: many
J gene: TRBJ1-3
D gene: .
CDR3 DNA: TGCGCCAGCAGCCCCATTGGGGCCGGGACCGCCAACTCTGGAAACACCATATATTTT
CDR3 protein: CASSPIGAGTANSGNTIYF

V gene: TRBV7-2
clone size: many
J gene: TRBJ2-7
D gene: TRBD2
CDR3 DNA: TGTGCCAGCAGCTCCGGACTAGCGGGGGGCTTACTCTCCTACGAGCAGTACTTC
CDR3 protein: CASSSGLAGGLLSYEQYF

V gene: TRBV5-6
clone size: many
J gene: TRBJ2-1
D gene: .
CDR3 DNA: TGTGCCAGCAGCTTGGAAGTCGGGGTAGAGCAGTTCTTC
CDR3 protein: CASSLEVGVEQFF

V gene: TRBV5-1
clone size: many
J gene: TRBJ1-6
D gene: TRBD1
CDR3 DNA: TGCGCCAGCAGCTTGGACCGGACAGGGGGCGGTTCACCCCTCCACTTT
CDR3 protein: CASSLDRTGGGSPLHF

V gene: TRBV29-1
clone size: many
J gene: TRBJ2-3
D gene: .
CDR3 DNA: TGCAGCGTTGAAGCTAGACCCGACCGGGATACGCAGTATTTT
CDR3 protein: CSVEARPDRDTQYF

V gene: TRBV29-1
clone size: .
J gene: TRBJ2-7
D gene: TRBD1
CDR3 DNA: TGCAGCGCCACCGGGACAGGGGTCCACGAGCAGTACTTC
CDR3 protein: CSATGTGVHEQYF

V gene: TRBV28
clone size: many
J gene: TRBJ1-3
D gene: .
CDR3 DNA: TGTGCCAGCAGCGTAGTGGGGTGGCAGGGTCAGAGCTCTGGAAACACCATATATTTT
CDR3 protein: CASSVVGWQGQSSGNTIYF

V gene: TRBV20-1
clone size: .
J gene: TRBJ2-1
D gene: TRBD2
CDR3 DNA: TGCAGTTTAGAGGGAGGGTCCTACAATGAGCAGTTCTTC
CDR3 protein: CSLEGGSYNEQFF

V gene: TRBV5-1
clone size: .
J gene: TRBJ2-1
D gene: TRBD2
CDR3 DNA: TGCGTCAGCAGTTCAGCGGGAGGGTTCAATGAGCAGTTCTTC
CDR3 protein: CVSSSAGGFNEQFF

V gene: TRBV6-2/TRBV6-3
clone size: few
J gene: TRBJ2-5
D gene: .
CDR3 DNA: TGTGCCAGCAGTTACTCCCCCCCGGACCCGTACCAAGAGACCCAGTACTTC
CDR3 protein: CASSYSPPDPYQETQYF

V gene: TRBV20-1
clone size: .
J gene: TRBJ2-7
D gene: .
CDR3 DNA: TGCAGTGCCGGGGGCTCCTACGAGCAGTACTTC
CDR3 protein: CSAGGSYEQYF

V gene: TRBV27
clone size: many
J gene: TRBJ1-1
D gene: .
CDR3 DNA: TGTGCCAGCAGTTTATCGCCGAACACTGAAGCTTTCTTT
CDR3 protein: CASSLSPNTEAFF

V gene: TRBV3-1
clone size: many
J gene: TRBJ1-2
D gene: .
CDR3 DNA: TGTGCCAGCAGCCAGGGACAAACCCCCTATGGCTACACCTTC
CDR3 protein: CASSQGQTPYGYTF

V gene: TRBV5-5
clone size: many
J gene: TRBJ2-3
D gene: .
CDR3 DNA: TGTGCCAGCAGCCCCCGACTACAGCTTACAGATACGCAGTATTTT
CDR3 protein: CASSPRLQLTDTQYF

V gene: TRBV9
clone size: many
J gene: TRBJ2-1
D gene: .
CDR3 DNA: TGTGCCAGCAGCGTAGAGGGATACAATGAGCAGTTCTTC
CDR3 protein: CASSVEGYNEQFF

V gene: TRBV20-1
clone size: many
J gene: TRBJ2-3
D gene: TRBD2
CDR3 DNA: TGCAGTGGAGGGGAGGGGACTAGCACAGATACGCAGTATTTT
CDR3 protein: CSGGEGTSTDTQYF

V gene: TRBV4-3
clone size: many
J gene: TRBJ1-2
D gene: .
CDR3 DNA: TGCGCCAGCAGCCAAGGGAGCTCCAGTAACTATGGCTACACCTTC
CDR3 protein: CASSQGSSSNYGYTF

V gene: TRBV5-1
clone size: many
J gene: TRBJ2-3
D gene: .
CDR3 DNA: TGCGCCAGCAGCTTGGCAGCTGTTAGCACAGATACGCAGTATTTT
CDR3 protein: CASSLAAVSTDTQYF

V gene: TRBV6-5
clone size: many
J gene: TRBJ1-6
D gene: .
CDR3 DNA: TGTGCCAGCAGTGACAGGAAGAGCTCCTATAATTCACCCCTCCACTTT
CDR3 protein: CASSDRKSSYNSPLHF

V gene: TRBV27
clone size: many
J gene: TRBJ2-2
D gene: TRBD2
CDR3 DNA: TGTGCCAGCAGTTGGTCTAGCGGCCAGTACACCGGGGAGCTGTTTTTT
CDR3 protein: CASSWSSGQYTGELFF

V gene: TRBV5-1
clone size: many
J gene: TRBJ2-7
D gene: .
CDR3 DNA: TGCGCCAGCAGACCACTAGCCGTGAGCGTCCGGGAGCAGTACTTC
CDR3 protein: CASRPLAVSVREQYF

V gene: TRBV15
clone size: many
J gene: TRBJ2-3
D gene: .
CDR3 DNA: TGTGCCACCAGCAGTCCCCCGGGTCGAGCCCTCACAGATACGCAGTATTTT
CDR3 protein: CATSSPPGRALTDTQYF

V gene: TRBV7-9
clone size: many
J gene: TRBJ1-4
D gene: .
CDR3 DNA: TGTGCCAGCAGGACGGAGGAGGGCATGCCTAATGAAAAACTGTTTTTT
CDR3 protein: CASRTEEGMPNEKLFF

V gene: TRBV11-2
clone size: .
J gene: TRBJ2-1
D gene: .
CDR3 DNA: TGTGCCAGCAGCCCATTGGACAGTCCCTACAATGAGCAGTTCTTC
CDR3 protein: CASSPLDSPYNEQFF

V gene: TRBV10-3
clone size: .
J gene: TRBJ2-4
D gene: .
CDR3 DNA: TGTGCCGCCACCACCCCCCAGGGGACGGCCAAAAATATTCAGTACTTC
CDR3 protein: CAATTPQGTAKNIQYF

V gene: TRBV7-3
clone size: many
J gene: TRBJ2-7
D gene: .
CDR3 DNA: TGTGCCAGCAGCTCTTACGCCGGGACGGGACAAGAGCAGTACTTC
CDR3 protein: CASSSYAGTGQEQYF

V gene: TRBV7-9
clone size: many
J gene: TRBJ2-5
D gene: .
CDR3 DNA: TGTGCCAGCAGCTTACTAGATCCTCAAGAGACCCAGTACTTC
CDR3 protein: CASSLLDPQETQYF

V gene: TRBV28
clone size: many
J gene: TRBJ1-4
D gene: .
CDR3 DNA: TGTGCCAGCAGTTTCGAACAGGGCGGCAATGAAAAACTGTTTTTT
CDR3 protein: CASSFEQGGNEKLFF

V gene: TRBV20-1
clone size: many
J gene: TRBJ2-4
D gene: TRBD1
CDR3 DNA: TGCAGTGCTAGTGGGACAGTCGCCAAAAACATTCAGTACTTC
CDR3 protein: CSASGTVAKNIQYF

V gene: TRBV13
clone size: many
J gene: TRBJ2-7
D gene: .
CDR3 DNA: TGTGCCAGCAGCTTGGGGGCAAGCTCCTACGAGCAGTACTTC
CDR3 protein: CASSLGASSYEQYF

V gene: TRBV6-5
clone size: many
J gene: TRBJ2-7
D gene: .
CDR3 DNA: TGTGCCAGCAGTTACTCTTCAGCAAGGTCCTACGAGCAGTACTTC
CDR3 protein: CASSYSSARSYEQYF

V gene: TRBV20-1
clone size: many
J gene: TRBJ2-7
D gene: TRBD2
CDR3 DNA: TGCAGTGCTAGAGATATGTCGGGCGGGAGTAGCTACGAGCAGTACTTC
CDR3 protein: CSARDMSGGSSYEQYF

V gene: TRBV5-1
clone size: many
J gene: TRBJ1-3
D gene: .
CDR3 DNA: TGCGCCAGCAGCAAGCCGGGAGGCGGTGCTGGAAACACCATATATTTT
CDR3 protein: CASSKPGGGAGNTIYF